Below are 11 T cell receptor beta chains sequenced from a single sample in a study of cytomegalovirus exposure and HLA in healthy donors. It was with 60 Vbeta and 13 Jbeta primers that the PCR ran. Sequencing was performed with immunoSEQ multiplex PCR; in TCRdb, only in-frame clones are kept and a portion is missing. The table includes about 120,000 clones, roughly 82% detected once. Sequenced: PBMCs. All receptors come from a middle-aged man in good health and CMV-seropositive.

The rearrangement joins TRBV7-2 to TRBJ2-1; 7 bases line up with TRBD2. V shed 4 bases and J 2 bases; nucleotides not matched to a gene: 2. The CDR3 sequence is 14 residues long. CDR1 and CDR2 from the germline V gene are SGHTA and FQGNSA. CDR3 sequence reads: CASSSGLAYNEQFF. CDR3 DNA sequence: TGTGCCAGCAGCTCCGGACTAGCCTACAATGAGCAGTTCTTC.

This clone was seen a few times. This chain links TRBV30 with TRBJ1-2, with D perhaps matching TRBD1 (6 bases). The CDR3 consists of 14 residues. Germline values: CDR1 GTSNPN, CDR2 SVGIG (reference sequence). V was trimmed by 5 bases and J by 7 bases, leaving 20 bases between them. The CDR3 loop is CAWPRDTSNGGYTF. CDR3 nucleotide sequence: TGTGCCTGGCCCCGGGACACTTCTAACGGTGGCTACACCTTC.

This sequence joins TRBV7-2 and TRBJ1-6; D may be TRBD1 (6 bases). CDR1 and CDR2 from the germline V gene are SGHTA and FQGNSA. V was trimmed by 5 bases and J by 0 bases, leaving 14 bases between them. This CDR3 is built from 17 residues. CDR3 nucleotides: TGTGCCAGCAGCGCCCGGGACACTCGCTCCTATAATTCACCCCTCCACTTT. Amino acid sequence: CASSARDTRSYNSPLHF.

This clone has more than one count but fewer than ten. This chain connects TRBV6-1 to TRBJ1-5; 9 bases align to TRBD1. CDR1 and CDR2 from the germline V gene are MNHNS and SASEGT. Trimming at V came to 4 bases and at J to 7 bases, leaving 11 bases not matched to a gene. The CDR3 sequence is 16 residues long. DNA for the CDR3: TGTGCCAGCAGTGCCCGGACAGGGGAGGTAAGGCAGCCCCAGCATTTT. Translated, it gives CASSARTGEVRQPQHF.

This clone was counted a few times. The chain recombines TRBV5-4 with TRBJ2-1; 9 bases are a match to TRBD1. V dropped 4 bases and J dropped 9; count of bases not matched to a gene: 8. The CDR3 is 14 residues long. Germline CDR1 reads SGHNT; CDR2 reads YYREEE (reference sequence). In DNA form, the CDR3 reads TGTGCCAGCAGCCCGGGACAGGGAGCCAGTGAGCAGTTCTTC. Residues: CASSPGQGASEQFF.

This chain's CDR3 is CSPGTLRYGYTF. The CDR3 coding sequence is TGCAGCCCCGGGACACTTCGCTATGGCTACACCTTC. V gene TRBV29-1 combines with J gene TRBJ1-2, with D possibly matching TRBD1 (6 bases). The CDR3 extends over 12 amino acids. Germline V gives CDR1 SQVTM, CDR2 ANQGSEA. Trimming removed 8 bases at V and 4 bases at J, with 14 bases between.

This rearrangement joins TRBV4-1 to TRBJ1-2; tentatively, D is TRBD1 (6 bases). The CDR3 length is 16 residues. Germline loops: CDR1 MGHRA, CDR2 YSYEKL. Trimming cost V 0 bases and J 3 bases, with 14 bases left between them. CDR3 coding DNA: TGCGCCAGCAGCCAAGACGGACAGAGGAGACACTATGGCTACACCTTC. Amino acid sequence: CASSQDGQRRHYGYTF.

A word on this clone: Additional DNA sequences in this sample encode the identical CDR3. CDR3: CASSLLGQGTEAFF. The CDR3 DNA reads TGTGCCAGCAGCCTACTGGGACAGGGGACTGAAGCTTTCTTT. This chain joins TRBV28 and TRBJ1-1, with 10 bases aligning to TRBD1. With V trimmed by 6 bases and J by 5 bases, 6 bases remained unmatched. The CDR3 is 14 residues long. Germline-derived CDR1 and CDR2 are MDHEN and SYDVKM.

V is TRBV7-3 and J is TRBJ1-2; 7 bases match TRBD1. The CDR3 runs to 12 residues. Germline V gene data show CDR1 as SGHTA and CDR2 as FQGTGA. V dropped 5 bases and J dropped 7; count of bases not matched to a gene: 4. This CDR3 is CASSLQGSGYTF. As DNA, the CDR3 is TGTGCCAGCAGCCTACAGGGGTCTGGCTACACCTTC.

V and J are TRBV5-6 and TRBJ1-6; TRBD1 matches 7 bases. Per germline, CDR1 SGHDT and CDR2 YYEEEE. The V segment lost 3 bases and the J segment 7 bases; nucleotides outside the gene matches: 4. The CDR3 runs to 14 residues. DNA for the CDR3: TGTGCCAGCAGCTCGCCGGGACAGAATTCACCCCTCCACTTT. Amino acid sequence: CASSSPGQNSPLHF. The full variable domain, rest sourced from reference TRBV5-6 and TRBJ1-6, is DAGVTQSPTHLIKTRGQQVTLRCSPKSGHDTVSWYQQALGQGPQFIFQYYEEEERQRGNFPDRFSGHQFPNYSSELNVNALLLGDSALYLCASSSPGQNSPLHFGNGTRLTVT.

The chain has TRBV7-2 and TRBJ2-7, with 10 bases matching TRBD2. The CDR3 covers 13 residues. CDR1 and CDR2 (germline): SGHTA, FQGNSA. V lost 4 bases and J lost 4; bases outside the gene matches: 1. The CDR3: CASSSGLAYEQYF. CDR3 nucleotide sequence: TGTGCCAGCAGCTCGGGACTAGCGTACGAGCAGTACTTC.